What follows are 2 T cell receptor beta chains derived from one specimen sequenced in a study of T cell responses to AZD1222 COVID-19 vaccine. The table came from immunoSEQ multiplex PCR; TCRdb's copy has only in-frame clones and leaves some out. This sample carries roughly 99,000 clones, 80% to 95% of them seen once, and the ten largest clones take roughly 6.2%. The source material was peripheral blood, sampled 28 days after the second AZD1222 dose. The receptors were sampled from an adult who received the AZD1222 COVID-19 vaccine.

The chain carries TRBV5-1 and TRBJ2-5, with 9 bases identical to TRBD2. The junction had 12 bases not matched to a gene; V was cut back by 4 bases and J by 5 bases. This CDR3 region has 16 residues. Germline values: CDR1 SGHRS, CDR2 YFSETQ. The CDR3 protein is CASSPDGSGRRETQYF. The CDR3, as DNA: TGCGCCAGCAGCCCGGATGGTAGCGGGAGAAGGGAGACCCAGTACTTC.

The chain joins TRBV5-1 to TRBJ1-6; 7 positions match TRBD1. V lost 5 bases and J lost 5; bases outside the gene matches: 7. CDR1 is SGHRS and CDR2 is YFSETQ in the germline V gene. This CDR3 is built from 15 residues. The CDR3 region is CASSSDRTDNSPLHF. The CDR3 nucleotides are TGCGCCAGCAGTTCGGACAGGACCGATAATTCACCCCTCCACTTT. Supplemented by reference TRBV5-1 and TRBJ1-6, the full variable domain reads KAGVTQTPRYLIKTRGQQVTLSCSPISGHRSVSWYQQTPGQGLQFLFEYFSETQRNKGNFPGRFSGRQFSNSRSEMNVSTLELGDSALYLCASSSDRTDNSPLHFGNGTRLTVT.